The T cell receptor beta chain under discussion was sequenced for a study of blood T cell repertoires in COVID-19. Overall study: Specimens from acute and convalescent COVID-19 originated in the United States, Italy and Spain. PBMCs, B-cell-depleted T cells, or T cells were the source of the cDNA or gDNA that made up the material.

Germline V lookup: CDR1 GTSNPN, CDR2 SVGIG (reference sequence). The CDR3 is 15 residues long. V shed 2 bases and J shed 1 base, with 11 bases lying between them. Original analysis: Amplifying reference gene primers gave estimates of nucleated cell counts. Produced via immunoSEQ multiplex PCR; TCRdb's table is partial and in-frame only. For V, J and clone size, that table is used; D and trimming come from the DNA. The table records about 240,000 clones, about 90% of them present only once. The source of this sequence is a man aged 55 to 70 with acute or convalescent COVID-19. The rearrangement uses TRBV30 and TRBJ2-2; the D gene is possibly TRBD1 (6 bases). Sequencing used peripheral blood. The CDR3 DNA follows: TGTGCCTGGAGTACGGACAGTGAGAACACCGGGGAGCTGTTTTTT. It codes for CAWSTDSENTGELFF.